The next 10 T cell receptor beta chains were all read from a single sample in a study of cytomegalovirus exposure and HLA in healthy donors (dated by TCRdb to 2016 to 2017). The library was produced with the immunoSEQ multiplex PCR assay. A mixture of 60 forward primers for TCR Vbeta segments and 13 reverse primers for TCR Jbeta segments was used in the multiplex PCR. As stored in TCRdb, this immuneACCESS dataset retains in-frame rearrangements with V and J assigned. A fraction of the clones does not appear; measured against another copy, unresolved V genes explain less than half of the discrepancy, and the remainder lacks a known reason. The sample table lists 90,000 to 120,000 clones, about four fifths of them with a count of one. Less than 3% of the sample is taken by the ten largest. Source material: PBMCs. These receptors were taken from a man aged 25-45 years in good health and CMV-seropositive.

The V and J genes are TRBV5-6 and TRBJ2-7, with 8 bases that match TRBD2. J gave up 5 bases and V 0 bases, and 7 bases lay outside the gene matches. CDR1 is SGHDT, CDR2 YYEEEE, per germline. This CDR3 comprises 15 residues. The CDR3 bases are TGTGCCAGCAGCTTGGTGGGACTAGAGTGGAACGAGCAGTACTTC. Encoded protein: CASSLVGLEWNEQYF.

The CDR3: CASSLYRGFDPTEAFF. Written as DNA, the CDR3 is TGTGCCAGCAGTTTATACCGAGGGTTCGACCCTACTGAAGCTTTCTTT. The rearrangement links TRBV28 to TRBJ1-1; D ambiguous. CDR3 size: 16 residues. Germline V CDR1 and CDR2: MDHEN, SYDVKM. The V end lost 1 base, the J end lost 5 bases, and 17 bases lay between the germline ends.

The V gene is TRBV23-1, the J gene TRBJ2-2; possibly TRBD2 for D (7 bases). TRBV23-1 falls under the ORF class, with uncertain function. The V gene lost 3 bases and the J gene lost 2 bases, with 22 bases spanning the gap. The CDR3 is 19 amino acids. CDR3 loop: CASSQNPGEGWANTGELFF. The CDR3 coding sequence is TGCGCCAGCAGTCAGAATCCAGGGGAGGGGTGGGCAAACACCGGGGAGCTGTTTTTT.

In its sample, this clone was seen once. The gene calls are TRBV5-1 and TRBJ2-2, with D uncertain. Germline values: CDR1 SGHRS, CDR2 YFSETQ. This CDR3 region has 14 residues. The V end was cut by 5 bases, the J end by 1 base, with 9 bases between. The CDR3 nucleotides read TGCGCCAGCAGGGTTCCGGGGAACACCGGGGAGCTGTTTTTT. Translating gives CASRVPGNTGELFF.

The sample holds a few counts of this clone. J is TRBJ2-3 and V is TRBV10-1; 9 bases are shared with TRBD2. The J segment lost 5 bases and the V segment lost 6 bases, leaving 3 bases of the junction unmatched. From germline, CDR1 is WNHNN and CDR2 SYGVQD (reference sequence). The CDR3 covers 13 residues. This CDR3 reads CASRAGGEDTQYF. DNA of the CDR3: TGCGCCAGCAGAGCGGGGGGCGAAGATACGCAGTATTTT.

V gene TRBV5-4 combines with J gene TRBJ2-1; 9 nucleotides match TRBD2. Germline assignment: CDR1 SGHNT and CDR2 YYREEE (reference sequence). This CDR3 comprises 16 residues. The V segment lost 3 bases and the J segment 4 bases; nucleotides outside the gene matches: 8. CDR3 in amino acids: CASSSRAGGPYNEQFF. CDR3 nucleotide sequence: TGTGCCAGCAGCTCCCGAGCGGGGGGCCCATACAATGAGCAGTTCTTC.

The rearrangement joins TRBV5-1 to TRBJ2-1, with D possibly being TRBD1 (5 bases). V was trimmed by 0 bases and J by 0 bases, leaving 10 bases between them. This CDR3 is built from 16 residues. In germline, CDR1 is SGHRS, CDR2 YFSETQ. CDR3 coding DNA: TGCGCCAGCAGCTTGGCTCAGGGAAGCTCCTACAATGAGCAGTTCTTC. Amino acid sequence: CASSLAQGSSYNEQFF.

This clone was seen once. The chain carries TRBV5-1 and TRBJ1-2, with 7 bases lining up with TRBD1. The CDR3 has 15 residues. Per germline, CDR1 SGHRS and CDR2 YFSETQ. V shed 2 bases and J 5 bases; nucleotides not matched to a gene: 9. This CDR3 reads CASSFDRAQVYGYTF. The CDR3 region has the DNA TGCGCCAGCAGCTTCGACAGGGCGCAAGTTTATGGCTACACCTTC. The complete variable domain, with remaining parts taken from reference TRBV5-1 and TRBJ1-2, reads KAGVTQTPRYLIKTRGQQVTLSCSPISGHRSVSWYQQTPGQGLQFLFEYFSETQRNKGNFPGRFSGRQFSNSRSEMNVSTLELGDSALYLCASSFDRAQVYGYTFGSGTRLTVV.

The rearrangement uses TRBV21-1 and TRBJ2-3; the table gives TRBD2 as D, unverified against the DNA. TRBV21-1 is deemed a pseudogene. The CDR3 length is 18 residues. CDR3 protein: CASSIGSLAGMGGDTQYF. CDR3 in DNA: TGTGCCAGCAGCATCGGTAGTCTTGCAGGGATGGGGGGAGATACGCAGTATTTT.

The CDR3 DNA reads as TGTGCCAGCAGCCTTGGACAGGGAAATGAAAAACTGTTTTTT. The encoded protein is CASSLGQGNEKLFF. This sequence joins TRBV7-2 and TRBJ1-4; TRBD1 matches at 8 bases. The CDR3 contains 14 residues. The V and J ends lost 5 bases and 5 bases, in that order; junction bases with no gene match: 4. Germline-derived CDR1 and CDR2 are SGHTA and FQGNSA.